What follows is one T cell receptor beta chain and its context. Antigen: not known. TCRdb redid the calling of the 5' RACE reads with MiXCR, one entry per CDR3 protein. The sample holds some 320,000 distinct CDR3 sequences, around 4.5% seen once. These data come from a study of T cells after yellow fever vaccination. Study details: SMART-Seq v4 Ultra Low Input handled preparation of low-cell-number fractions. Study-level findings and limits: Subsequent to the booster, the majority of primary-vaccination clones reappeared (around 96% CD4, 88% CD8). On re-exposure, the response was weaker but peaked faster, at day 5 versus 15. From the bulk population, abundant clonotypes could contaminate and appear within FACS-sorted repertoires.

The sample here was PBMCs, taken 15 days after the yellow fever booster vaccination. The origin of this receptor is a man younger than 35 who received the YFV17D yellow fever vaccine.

The DNA of the CDR3 is TGCAGCGTTGAACCCTTTGTGGGGGGGGCCGCCTACAATGAGCAGTTCTTC. This codes for CSVEPFVGGAAYNEQFF. The V gene is TRBV29-1, the J gene TRBJ2-1; a weak D match, TRBD2 (7 bases). The germline V gene encodes CDR1 SQVTM and CDR2 ANQGSEA. The CDR3 is 17 amino acids. With 2 bases removed from V and 2 bases from J, the gap between germline ends came to 19 bases.